Each of the 16 T cell receptor beta chains below was sequenced from the same sample in a study of blood T cell repertoires in COVID-19. Profiling relied on immunoSEQ multiplex PCR, and the TCRdb table lists in-frame clones only, not all of them. This sample has about 65,000 clones, with approximately 77% found just once. Sequencing used peripheral blood. These receptors were collected from a human donor in a cohort sampled during active COVID-19.

This clone has ten or more counts. The chain recombines TRBV7-9 with TRBJ1-1; D perhaps matches TRBD1 (6 bases). The CDR3 is 17 residues long. Trimming took 0 bases from V and 3 from J, leaving 17 bases between them. CDR1 and CDR2 from the germline V gene are SEHNR and FQNEAQ (reference sequence). CDR3 bases: TGTGCCAGCAGCTTAGCCCACAGGGCGTCTACCGACACTGAAGCTTTCTTT. It translates to CASSLAHRASTDTEAFF.

This chain uses TRBV19 with TRBJ2-5, with 12 bases matching TRBD1. Germline CDR1 LNHDA, CDR2 SQIVND (reference sequence). V shed 6 bases and J 1 base; nucleotides not matched to a gene: 6. The CDR3 totals 16 residues. DNA for the CDR3: TGTGCCAGTAGCGGGACAGGGGGCAATATCCAAGAGACCCAGTACTTC. This encodes CASSGTGGNIQETQYF.

The table lists this clone with a count of one. The CDR3 loop reads CASSLIQGSFYGYTF. The CDR3 bases are TGTGCCAGCAGTTTAATACAGGGGTCGTTCTATGGCTACACCTTC. The gene calls are TRBV27 and TRBJ1-2; TRBD1 matches at 7 bases. Germline CDR1 reads MNHEY; CDR2 reads SMNVEV (reference sequence). The CDR3 has 15 residues. V was clipped by 2 bases and J by 4 bases; unmatched bases: 7.

The V and J genes are TRBV4-3 and TRBJ1-2; 7 bases line up with TRBD1. CDR3 length: 16 amino acids. CDR1 is LGHNA, CDR2 YSLEER, per germline. V dropped 0 bases and J dropped 8; count of bases not matched to a gene: 12. The CDR3 DNA is TGCGCCAGCAGCCAAGATCAGTCGCGGACAGGAAAAGGCTACACCTTC. Translation gives CASSQDQSRTGKGYTF.

The chain employs TRBV28 and TRBJ1-5; D may be TRBD1 (6 bases). CDR1 is MDHEN and CDR2 is SYDVKM in the germline V gene. This CDR3 region has 15 residues. Trimming stripped 4 bases from V and 1 base from J, with 11 bases between. Written as DNA, the CDR3 is TGTGCCAGCAGTTCGGGACAACCAAGCAATCAGCCCCAGCATTTT. This sequence encodes CASSSGQPSNQPQHF.

A few counts support this clone. This chain connects TRBV7-9 to TRBJ1-1; D is ambiguous. V was pared by 2 bases and J by 4 bases, with 8 bases between. The germline V gene encodes CDR1 SEHNR and CDR2 FQNEAQ (reference sequence). This CDR3 is built from 13 residues. CDR3 protein: CASSLSRLTEAFF. The CDR3 DNA is TGTGCCAGCAGCTTATCGCGGCTCACTGAAGCTTTCTTT.

The chain uses TRBV12-3 or TRBV12-4 and TRBJ2-2; D gene unclear. The CDR3 is 12 amino acids. The V and J ends lost 2 bases and 8 bases respectively, with 6 bases between them. DNA of the CDR3: TGTGCCAGCAGTTTAACTCGGGGGGAGCTGTTTTTT. The encoded protein is CASSLTRGELFF.

The chain employs TRBV5-1 and TRBJ2-1, with TRBD2 matching 14 bases. Losses at the gene ends were 4 bases for V and 12 bases for J; bases not matched to a gene: 21. This CDR3 region has 19 residues. Germline CDR1 SGHRS, CDR2 YFSETQ. DNA of the CDR3: TGCGCCAGCAGCCCAGAGCCGGGACTAGCGGGAGCCACTGGGGGTGGGCAGTTCTTC. Translating it yields CASSPEPGLAGATGGGQFF. Using reference TRBV5-1 and TRBJ2-1 for the parts outside the CDR3, the full variable domain is KAGVTQTPRYLIKTRGQQVTLSCSPISGHRSVSWYQQTPGQGLQFLFEYFSETQRNKGNFPGRFSGRQFSNSRSEMNVSTLELGDSALYLCASSPEPGLAGATGGGQFFGPGTRLTVL.

CDR3 DNA sequence: TGTGCCAGCAGTGAAAGCAGGGACTTTAATGAAAAACTGTTTTTT. Translated: CASSESRDFNEKLFF. The chain couples TRBV2 to TRBJ1-4; D may be TRBD1 (5 bases). V lost 2 bases and J 4 bases, leaving 11 bases between the germline ends. The CDR3 is 15 residues long. Germline V CDR1 and CDR2: SNHLY, FYNNEI. The full variable domain, in which reference TRBV2 and TRBJ1-4 provide the parts outside the CDR3, is EPEVTQTPSHQVTQMGQEVILRCVPISNHLYFYWYRQILGQKVEFLVSFYNNEISEKSEIFDDQFSVERPDGSNFTLKIRSTKLEDSAMYFCASSESRDFNEKLFFGSGTQLSVL.

V is TRBV28 and J is TRBJ2-1; 7 positions agree with TRBD1. CDR1 is MDHEN, CDR2 SYDVKM, per germline. V lost 5 bases, J lost 5 bases, and 21 bases stayed unmatched. This CDR3 has 19 residues. CDR3 region: CASSTPLFSAGGVNNEQFF. CDR3 sequence (DNA): TGTGCCAGCAGTACGCCACTATTTTCCGCAGGGGGTGTTAACAATGAGCAGTTCTTC.

This clone turned up a few times. This sequence joins TRBV29-1 and TRBJ1-1; 9 bases agree with TRBD1. Germline CDR1 is SQVTM and CDR2 is ANQGSEA. Losses at the gene ends were 5 bases for V and 4 bases for J; bases not matched to a gene: 2. There are 12 residues in the CDR3. DNA for the CDR3: TGCAGCGTTCTGGACAGGGGCACTGAAGCTTTCTTT. It yields the protein CSVLDRGTEAFF.

J is TRBJ2-2 and V is TRBV3-1 (or the pseudogene TRBV3-2), with 9 bases aligning to TRBD2. Unmatched junction bases numbered 5, after V lost 2 bases and J lost 7 bases. CDR1 and CDR2 from the germline V gene are LGHDT and YNNKEL (reference sequence). This CDR3 comprises 15 residues. The CDR3 DNA is TGTGCCAGCAGCCAACTAGCGGGGTCGATCGGGGAGCTGTTTTTT. This codes for CASSQLAGSIGELFF.

The gene calls are TRBV7-2 and TRBJ2-7, with TRBD1 matching 11 bases. There are 14 residues in the CDR3. Per the germline V gene, CDR1 is SGHTA and CDR2 is FQGNSA. Germline trimming cut 1 base from V and 11 bases from J; bases unmatched to any gene: 7. The CDR3 reads CASSLGTGGRAKYF. The CDR3 nucleotides read TGTGCCAGCAGCTTAGGGACAGGGGGCCGGGCGAAGTACTTC.

The rearrangement uses TRBV10-3 and TRBJ2-3; 7 bases align to TRBD1. V trimming: 10 bases; J trimming: 4 bases; junction bases outside the gene matches: 8. The CDR3 runs 13 residues. Germline assignment: CDR1 ENHRY and CDR2 SYGVKD. The CDR3 reads CATTGTGADTQYF. CDR3 in DNA: TGTGCCACGACAGGGACGGGCGCAGATACGCAGTATTTT.

The CDR3 loop reads CASSRYSGGPGDTQYF. The CDR3, as DNA: TGTGCCAGCAGCCGATATAGCGGGGGACCGGGAGATACGCAGTATTTT. The chain uses TRBV9 and TRBJ2-3; TRBD2 matches at 9 bases. Unmatched junction bases numbered 11, after V lost 4 bases and J lost 5 bases. Germline-derived CDR1 and CDR2 are SGDLS and YYNGEE. CDR3 length: 16 residues.

CDR3 protein: CASSDGGTEAFF. The CDR3 DNA sequence: TGTGCCAGTAGCGATGGGGGGACTGAAGCTTTCTTT. The V and J genes are TRBV19 and TRBJ1-1; D may be TRBD1 (5 bases). CDR1 and CDR2 from the germline V gene are LNHDA and SQIVND (reference sequence). The V end was cut by 6 bases, the J end by 5 bases, with 10 bases between. This CDR3 has 12 residues.